This T cell receptor (beta chain) is drawn from a study of blood T cell repertoires in COVID-19. Study-level background: The United States, Italy and Spain supplied acute and convalescent COVID-19 samples. T cells, B-cell-depleted T cells, or PBMCs provided the cDNA or gDNA that served as material.

Original methodology: Researchers report that nucleated cell counts were estimated from reference gene primer amplification. Clones were sequenced by immunoSEQ multiplex PCR, and TCRdb holds only the in-frame ones, with some missing. From that table come the V and J calls and clone size; the DNA was used to work out D and trimming. The sample carries approximately 100,000 clones, less than 90% recorded once. The germline V gene has CDR1 SGDLS and CDR2 YYNGEE. This CDR3 is built from 15 residues. J lost 4 bases, V lost 3 bases, and 6 bases had no gene match. The receptor comes from a human donor in a cohort sampled during active COVID-19. The V call is TRBV9, the J call TRBJ2-3, with TRBD2 identical over 9 bases. The sequenced material came from peripheral blood. CDR3 residues: CASSAQAGGSDTQYF. DNA for the CDR3: TGTGCCAGCAGCGCTCAAGCGGGGGGTTCAGATACGCAGTATTTT.